These 27 T cell receptor beta chains were all obtained from the same sample, sequenced in a study of graft-versus-host responses after intestinal transplantation. Responder cells labeled with CFSE (roughly 200,000) were co-plated with irradiated stimulator cells labeled with violet dye (roughly 200,000). The protocol was immunoSEQ multiplex PCR, while the TCRdb copy is restricted to in-frame clones and leaves out a portion. This sample has roughly 15,000 clones, with roughly a third found just once. The sample here was alloreactive CD8+ T cells from a mixed lymphocyte reaction culture, taken before intestinal transplant. Specified subset: CFSE-low proliferating T cells sorted from approximately 6-day pre-transplant mixed lymphocyte reaction (GvH or HvG direction). These receptors all come from a human patient who received an intestinal transplant.

The chain links TRBV12-5 to TRBJ2-3; 9 positions match TRBD1. The junction had 1 base not matched to a gene; V was cut back by 1 base and J by 5 bases. This CDR3 spans 14 amino acids. The V gene's germline CDR1 is LGHNT and CDR2 FRNRAP. CDR3 DNA: TGTGCTAGTGGTTTGGGACAGGGGGTAGATACGCAGTATTTT. It translates to CASGLGQGVDTQYF. The complete variable domain, with remaining parts taken from reference TRBV12-5 and TRBJ2-3, reads DARVTQTPRHKVTEMGQEVTMRCQPILGHNTVFWYRQTMMQGLELLAYFRNRAPLDDSGMPKDRFSAEMPDATLATLKIQPSEPRDSAVYFCASGLGQGVDTQYFGPGTRLTVL.

V gene TRBV19 combines with J gene TRBJ2-3; 8 bases align to TRBD1. The CDR3 extends over 15 amino acids. Germline V lookup: CDR1 LNHDA, CDR2 SQIVND (reference sequence). After removal of 1 base from V and 5 bases from J, the junction contained 5 bases not matched to a gene. CDR3 sequence: CASSIGTGSGDTQYF. CDR3 bases: TGTGCCAGTAGTATAGGGACAGGGTCAGGAGATACGCAGTATTTT.

The chain links TRBV6-1 to TRBJ2-7; no reliable D call. The germline V and J ends were trimmed by 1 base and 4 bases, with 8 bases remaining between them. The CDR3 is made up of 13 amino acids. Germline assignment: CDR1 MNHNS and CDR2 SASEGT. CDR3 in amino acids: CASSEELGYEQYF. CDR3 nucleotides: TGTGCCAGCAGTGAAGAGTTGGGATACGAGCAGTACTTC.

This chain joins TRBV5-4 and TRBJ2-3; TRBD2 matches at 10 bases. This CDR3 spans 18 amino acids. CDR1 and CDR2 from the germline V gene are SGHNT and YYREEE (reference sequence). Trimming cost V 0 bases and J 1 base; bases outside gene matches: 8. The CDR3 region is CASSLGPSGGAGTDTQYF. CDR3 DNA: TGTGCCAGCAGCTTGGGGCCGAGCGGGGGGGCAGGCACAGATACGCAGTATTTT.

The V gene is TRBV28, the J gene TRBJ1-1; possible D gene TRBD1, 6 bases. The CDR3 covers 12 residues. Trimming removed 8 bases from V and 5 bases from J, with 12 bases in between. From germline, CDR1 is MDHEN and CDR2 SYDVKM. The CDR3: CASARGATEAFF. Written as DNA, the CDR3 is TGTGCCAGCGCTAGGGGGGCTACTGAAGCTTTCTTT.

The CDR3 region has the DNA TGTGCCAGTAGGATCAGAGGGTCGGACACTGAAGCTTTCTTT. Protein sequence: CASRIRGSDTEAFF. V gene TRBV19 combines with J gene TRBJ1-1; D unresolved. Germline assignment: CDR1 LNHDA and CDR2 SQIVND (reference sequence). This CDR3 is built from 14 residues. The ends were cut back, 6 bases at V and 3 bases at J, with 14 bases in the middle.

A few counts support this clone. This chain uses TRBV30 with TRBJ2-7; no clear D. The CDR3 totals 12 residues. The germline CDR1 and CDR2 sequences are GTSNPN and SVGIG (reference sequence). Trimming cost V 8 bases and J 3 bases, with 14 bases left between them. In DNA, the CDR3 is TGTGCCGCAATCCCCCCCAACTACGAGCAGTACTTC. Translation: CAAIPPNYEQYF.

V is TRBV11-2 and J is TRBJ1-3; D remains ambiguous. This CDR3 has 14 amino acids. Looked up from germline, CDR1 is SGHAT and CDR2 is FQNNGV. Trimming stripped 3 bases from V and 0 bases from J, with 6 bases between. The CDR3 here is CASSLSPSGNTIYF. The DNA for the CDR3 is TGTGCCAGCAGCTTGTCCCCCTCTGGAAACACCATATATTTT.

The chain joins TRBV5-1 to TRBJ1-1, with D tentatively TRBD1 (6 bases). The CDR3 loop spans 13 amino acids. V was cut by 4 bases and J by 4 bases, with 11 bases left in between. Germline V gene sequence: CDR1 SGHRS, CDR2 YFSETQ. CDR3: CASSREGVTEAFF. Here the CDR3 DNA reads TGCGCCAGCAGCAGGGAGGGGGTCACTGAAGCTTTCTTT.

The V gene is TRBV7-2, the J gene TRBJ2-7, with unresolved D. The V end was cut by 5 bases, the J end by 4 bases, with 15 bases between. This CDR3 has 14 residues. Germline V gene data show CDR1 as SGHTA and CDR2 as FQGNSA. This CDR3 reads CASSEPFDDYEQYF. The CDR3, as DNA: TGTGCCAGCAGCGAACCTTTTGACGATTACGAGCAGTACTTC. The full variable domain, completed using reference TRBV7-2 and TRBJ2-7, is GAGVSQSPSNKVTEKGKDVELRCDPISGHTALYWYRQSLGQGLEFLIYFQGNSAPDKSGLPSDRFSAERTGGSVSTLTIQRTQQEDSAVYLCASSEPFDDYEQYFGPGTRLTVT.

The CDR3 bases are TGTGCCAGCAGCTTGGGTCAGATGAACACTGAAGCTTTCTTT. Protein: CASSLGQMNTEAFF. The gene calls are TRBV5-6 and TRBJ1-1; D unclear. Germline CDR1 reads SGHDT; CDR2 reads YYEEEE. Trimming stripped 0 bases from V and 0 bases from J, with 6 bases between. This CDR3 spans 14 amino acids.

This chain uses TRBV2 with TRBJ2-7; D is uncertain. Germline V CDR1 and CDR2: SNHLY, FYNNEI. The V end was cut by 3 bases, the J end by 6 bases, with 18 bases between. This CDR3 has 15 amino acids. The CDR3: CASSDPGLSLPEQYF. CDR3 nucleotide sequence: TGTGCCAGCAGTGATCCCGGGCTATCGCTCCCCGAGCAGTACTTC.

This clone came up a few times. CDR3 in amino acids: CASSREGVYQPQHF. Here the CDR3 DNA reads TGTGCCAGCAGCCGTGAGGGGGTTTATCAGCCCCAGCATTTT. The chain has TRBV7-9 and TRBJ1-5, with TRBD1 as a possible D gene (6 bases). The germline V gene has CDR1 SEHNR and CDR2 FQNEAQ (reference sequence). V dropped 5 bases and J dropped 5 bases, with 13 bases sitting between them. The CDR3 has 14 amino acids. Looking up the rest from reference TRBV7-9 and TRBJ1-5 gives the full variable domain: DTGVSQNPRHKITKRGQNVTFRCDPISEHNRLYWYRQTLGQGPEFLTYFQNEAQLEKSRLLSDRFSAERPKGSFSTLEIQRTEQGDSAMYLCASSREGVYQPQHFGDGTRLSIL.

This chain connects TRBV7-8 to TRBJ2-1; TRBD2 is a possible D gene (5 bases). This CDR3 is built from 14 residues. V was shortened by 1 base and J by 5 bases, with 9 bases between the two germline ends. The germline V gene has CDR1 SGHVS and CDR2 FQNEAQ. The CDR3 sequence is CASSLGGWDNEQFF. The CDR3, as DNA: TGTGCCAGCAGCTTAGGCGGGTGGGACAATGAGCAGTTCTTC. Using reference TRBV7-8 and TRBJ2-1 for the parts outside the CDR3, the full variable domain is GAGVSQSPRYKVAKRGQDVALRCDPISGHVSLFWYQQALGQGPEFLTYFQNEAQLDKSGLPSDRFFAERPEGSVSTLKIQRTQQEDSAVYLCASSLGGWDNEQFFGPGTRLTVL.

This clone came up a few times. CDR3 amino acids: CASSYGMRGGADEQFF. As DNA, the CDR3 is TGTGCCAGCAGTTACGGGATGCGGGGGGGCGCAGATGAGCAGTTCTTC. The V gene is TRBV6-5, the J gene TRBJ2-1; 9 bases line up with TRBD2. The ends lost 2 bases at V and 8 bases at J; junction bases unmatched: 10. This CDR3 spans 16 amino acids. Germline V CDR1 and CDR2: MNHEY, SVGAGI.

The chain employs TRBV29-1 and TRBJ1-1, with D perhaps matching TRBD1 (5 bases). There are 14 residues in the CDR3. CDR1 is SQVTM and CDR2 is ANQGSEA in the germline V gene. The V and J ends lost 6 bases and 0 bases respectively, with 14 bases between them. As DNA, the CDR3 is TGCAGCGTATGGAGCAGGACAATGAACACTGAAGCTTTCTTT. It yields the protein CSVWSRTMNTEAFF.

In its sample, this clone ranks as medium-sized (0.01 to 0.1%). The chain joins TRBV2 to TRBJ1-1; D is possibly TRBD1 (5 bases). The CDR3 contains 14 residues. Germline lookup yields CDR1 SNHLY and CDR2 FYNNEI. Trimming cost V 7 bases and J 1 base, with 13 bases left between them. CDR3 loop: CASKRGHRNTEAFF. DNA for the CDR3: TGTGCCAGCAAACGTGGACACCGGAACACTGAAGCTTTCTTT. The variable domain in full, with the rest retrieved from reference TRBV2 and TRBJ1-1, is EPEVTQTPSHQVTQMGQEVILRCVPISNHLYFYWYRQILGQKVEFLVSFYNNEISEKSEIFDDQFSVERPDGSNFTLKIRSTKLEDSAMYFCASKRGHRNTEAFFGQGTRLTVV.

This rearrangement joins TRBV15 to TRBJ1-5; maybe TRBD1 (5 bases). Trimming pared 4 bases from V and 5 bases from J, leaving 21 bases between. Germline V gene lookup returns CDR1 LNHNV and CDR2 YYDKDF (reference sequence). The CDR3 is 17 residues long. The CDR3 DNA sequence: TGTGCCACCAGCACGGCCTATGTGGACGCGGGGGATCAGCCCCAGCATTTT. Translating gives CATSTAYVDAGDQPQHF.

The chain has TRBV2 and TRBJ2-7, with 13 bases fitting TRBD2. Trimming at V came to 8 bases and at J to 4 bases, leaving 2 bases not matched to a gene. The germline gives CDR1 SNHLY, CDR2 FYNNEI. The CDR3 contains 13 residues. CDR3 loop: CASLGLAGYEQYF. The DNA for the CDR3 is TGTGCCAGCCTGGGACTAGCGGGGTACGAGCAGTACTTC.

The table lists this clone with a few counts. The chain has TRBV27 and TRBJ2-1, with 7 bases identical to TRBD1. The trim removed 5 bases at V and 5 bases at J, leaving 12 bases unmatched. Per the germline V gene, CDR1 is MNHEY and CDR2 is SMNVEV (reference sequence). The CDR3 spans 16 residues. This CDR3 reads CASSTGTALTNNEQFF. CDR3 DNA: TGTGCCAGCAGTACCGGGACAGCCCTTACTAACAATGAGCAGTTCTTC.

CDR3 sequence reads: CASSYFRAWNTEAFF. The CDR3 nucleotides read TGTGCCAGCAGTTACTTCAGGGCGTGGAACACTGAAGCTTTCTTT. The V call is TRBV6-5, the J call TRBJ1-1; D possibly corresponds to TRBD1 (5 bases). Germline V gene lookup returns CDR1 MNHEY and CDR2 SVGAGI. V was pared by 1 base and J by 1 base, with 10 bases between. The CDR3 contains 15 residues.

V gene TRBV6-1 combines with J gene TRBJ2-4; TRBD1 matches 10 bases. There are 14 residues in the CDR3. The junction had 8 bases not matched to a gene; V was cut back by 7 bases and J by 8 bases. CDR1 is MNHNS and CDR2 is SASEGT in the germline V gene. CDR3 loop: CASIPGQGVYIQYF. Here the CDR3 DNA reads TGTGCCAGCATTCCTGGACAGGGGGTCTACATTCAGTACTTC.

The V and J genes are TRBV19 and TRBJ2-1; 13 bases map to TRBD2. CDR3 length: 15 amino acids. Germline V gene lookup returns CDR1 LNHDA and CDR2 SQIVND (reference sequence). The J segment lost 8 bases and the V segment lost 5 bases, leaving 6 bases of the junction unmatched. CDR3: CASSVTSGGWDEQFF. Written as DNA, the CDR3 is TGTGCCAGTAGTGTGACTAGCGGGGGGTGGGATGAGCAGTTCTTC.

In its sample, this clone was seen a few times. The rearrangement uses TRBV21-1 and TRBJ2-5; no check of the table's D call, TRBD1, against the DNA was made. TRBV21-1 is designated a pseudogene. This CDR3 comprises 14 residues. CDR3 in amino acids: CASSTDPGQETQYF. The CDR3 DNA is TGTGCCAGCAGCACTGACCCCGGACAGGAGACCCAGTACTTC.

The J gene is TRBJ1-1, the V gene TRBV5-1, with 8 bases that match TRBD1. Germline lookup yields CDR1 SGHRS and CDR2 YFSETQ. Unmatched junction bases numbered 12, after V lost 0 bases and J lost 2 bases. CDR3 length equals 18 residues. The DNA for the CDR3 is TGCGCCAGCAGCTTGGGCCCGACAGGGGTCCCTGTAAACACTGAAGCTTTCTTT. Protein: CASSLGPTGVPVNTEAFF.

There are a few counts of this clone. This chain joins TRBV19 and TRBJ2-1; perhaps D is TRBD1 or TRBD2 (5 bases each). V was shortened by 7 bases and J by 0 bases, with 13 bases between the two germline ends. The CDR3 runs to 15 residues. Germline loops: CDR1 LNHDA, CDR2 SQIVND (reference sequence). The CDR3 sequence is CASTNGGSSYNEQFF. CDR3 DNA sequence: TGTGCCAGTACCAATGGGGGAAGCTCCTACAATGAGCAGTTCTTC.

V is TRBV4-1 and J is TRBJ2-1; D perhaps matches TRBD1 (6 bases). V was clipped by 4 bases and J by 3 bases, with 13 bases between them. This CDR3 is 15 amino acids long. Germline values: CDR1 MGHRA, CDR2 YSYEKL. Here the CDR3 DNA reads TGCGCCAGCAGCCTACAGGGACGGGGCTACAATGAGCAGTTCTTC. Encoded protein: CASSLQGRGYNEQFF.